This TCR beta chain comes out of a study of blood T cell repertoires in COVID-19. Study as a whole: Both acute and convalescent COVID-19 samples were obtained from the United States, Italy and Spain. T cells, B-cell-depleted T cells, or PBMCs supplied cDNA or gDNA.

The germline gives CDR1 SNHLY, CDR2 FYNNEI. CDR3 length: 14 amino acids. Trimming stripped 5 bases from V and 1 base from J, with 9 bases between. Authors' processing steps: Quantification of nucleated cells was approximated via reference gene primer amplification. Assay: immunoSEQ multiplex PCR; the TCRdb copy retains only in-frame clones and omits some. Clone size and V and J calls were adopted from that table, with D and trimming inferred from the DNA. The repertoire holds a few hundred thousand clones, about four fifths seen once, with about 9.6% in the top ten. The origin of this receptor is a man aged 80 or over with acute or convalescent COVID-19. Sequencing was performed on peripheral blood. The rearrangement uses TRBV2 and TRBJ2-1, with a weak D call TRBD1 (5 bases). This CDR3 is CASSLQGSYNEQFF. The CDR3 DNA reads TGTGCCAGCAGTTTGCAGGGATCCTACAATGAGCAGTTCTTC.